The T cell receptor beta chain under discussion was sequenced for a study of T cell responses to AZD1222 COVID-19 vaccine. Study as a whole: Some second doses came at about 4 weeks and others at about 12 weeks; these were pooled. Overall study findings and caveats: Reports indicate that nearly half of spike-specific TCRs are directed at unmutated variant regions. Spike as a whole was targeted by vaccine-associated CD4 TCRs, dominant at 160-218 and 743-854. Donors were largely white British and mainly female; clonal diversity was possibly underestimated.

The CDR3 contains 16 residues. V was cut by 4 bases and J by 0 bases, with 10 bases left in between. CDR1 and CDR2 from the germline V gene are LGHDT and YNNKEL (reference sequence). Remarks on this clone: Its antigen is not known.

Data came from immunoSEQ multiplex PCR; TCRdb stores just in-frame clones and leaves some out. The sample yields approximately 100,000 clones, approximately 91% seen once. The sequence was obtained from an adult in good health. This rearrangement joins TRBV3-1 (or the pseudogene TRBV3-2) to TRBJ2-6, with D possibly TRBD2 on 6 matching bases. The sequencing here drew on peripheral blood, taken on day 0 of AZD1222 vaccination. The CDR3 region is CASSPGLISGANVLTF. In DNA form, the CDR3 reads TGTGCCAGCAGCCCGGGACTGATCTCTGGGGCCAACGTCCTGACTTTC.